Presented here are 9 T cell receptor beta chains from one specimen sequenced in a study of blood T cell repertoires in COVID-19. Method: immunoSEQ multiplex PCR; TCRdb's copy keeps in-frame clones and lacks some. The sample records tens of thousands of clones, 82% being singletons. Sequencing was carried out using peripheral blood. The receptors were sampled from a woman in her 70s with acute or convalescent COVID-19.

This clone occurred once. The chain couples TRBV5-1 to TRBJ1-1; D unresolved. CDR3 length equals 14 residues. Germline V CDR1 and CDR2: SGHRS, YFSETQ. V gave up 4 bases and J gave up 1 base, with 11 bases separating them. Here the CDR3 reads CASSLESGNTEAFF. The DNA of the CDR3 is TGCGCCAGCAGCCTGGAATCGGGGAACACTGAAGCTTTCTTT. The full variable domain, its missing parts supplied by reference TRBV5-1 and TRBJ1-1, is KAGVTQTPRYLIKTRGQQVTLSCSPISGHRSVSWYQQTPGQGLQFLFEYFSETQRNKGNFPGRFSGRQFSNSRSEMNVSTLELGDSALYLCASSLESGNTEAFFGQGTRLTVV.

The CDR3: CASSPLDSYYGYTF. For the CDR3, the DNA is TGTGCCAGCAGTCCTCTGGACAGTTACTATGGCTACACCTTC. The chain employs TRBV28 and TRBJ1-2, with D perhaps matching TRBD1 (6 bases). The CDR3 loop spans 14 amino acids. The V and J ends lost 5 bases and 3 bases respectively, with 13 bases between them. The V gene's germline CDR1 is MDHEN and CDR2 SYDVKM.

The V gene is TRBV25-1, the J gene TRBJ2-7, with TRBD1 identical over 7 bases. Per germline, CDR1 MGHDK and CDR2 SYGVNS. The CDR3 is 15 amino acids. J gave up 5 bases and V 8 bases, and 15 bases lay outside the gene matches. CDR3 in DNA: TGTGCCAGCTCCCCTCCCCGACAGGGTCCAGACGAGCAGTACTTC. As protein: CASSPPRQGPDEQYF.

This chain connects TRBV18 to TRBJ1-5, with 9 bases aligning to TRBD1. This CDR3 has 14 amino acids. Per the germline V gene, CDR1 is KGHSH and CDR2 is LQKENI. Unmatched junction bases numbered 6, after V lost 5 bases and J lost 7 bases. The CDR3 is CASSTTGGEQPQHF. CDR3 DNA sequence: TGTGCCAGCTCAACCACAGGGGGCGAACAGCCCCAGCATTTT.

The J gene is TRBJ2-3, the V gene TRBV7-9; perhaps TRBD2 as D (5 bases). V lost 1 base and J 6 bases, leaving 8 bases between the germline ends. Germline assignment: CDR1 SEHNR and CDR2 FQNEAQ (reference sequence). The CDR3 is made up of 13 amino acids. The CDR3 sequence: CASSLDGKDTQYF. Written as DNA, the CDR3 is TGTGCCAGCAGCTTAGACGGGAAGGATACGCAGTATTTT.

The chain joins TRBV6-2 or TRBV6-3 to TRBJ2-1; 9 bases align to TRBD2. V lost 5 bases and J lost 3; bases outside the gene matches: 5. Germline loops: CDR1 MNHEY, CDR2 SVGEGT. This CDR3 comprises 15 residues. DNA for the CDR3: TGTGCCAGCAGTCAAAGCGGGAGGTTCTACAATGAGCAGTTCTTC. Translation: CASSQSGRFYNEQFF.

The gene calls are TRBV28 and TRBJ1-4; TRBD1 agrees at 10 bases. The ends lost 2 bases at V and 7 bases at J; junction bases unmatched: 7. The CDR3 loop spans 16 amino acids. Germline CDR1 and CDR2: MDHEN and SYDVKM. Written as DNA, the CDR3 is TGTGCCAGCAGTTTAGCCGACAGGGGGCTAGGTGAAAAACTGTTTTTT. Encoded protein: CASSLADRGLGEKLFF.

A single count supports this clone. This chain connects TRBV7-8 to TRBJ2-3; 9 nucleotides match TRBD2. The CDR3 extends over 16 amino acids. V shed 5 bases, J shed 9 bases, and the junction held 15 bases outside the gene matches. Looked up from germline, CDR1 is SGHVS and CDR2 is FQNEAQ. The CDR3 spells CASSPGTSRGGWTQYF. CDR3 DNA: TGTGCCAGCAGCCCCGGGACTAGCAGAGGGGGGTGGACGCAGTATTTT. Combining the CDR3 with reference TRBV7-8 and TRBJ2-3 gives the whole variable domain GAGVSQSPRYKVAKRGQDVALRCDPISGHVSLFWYQQALGQGPEFLTYFQNEAQLDKSGLPSDRFFAERPEGSVSTLKIQRTQQEDSAVYLCASSPGTSRGGWTQYFGPGTRLTVL.

The chain links TRBV18 to TRBJ1-5; maybe TRBD1 (6 bases). Germline loops: CDR1 KGHSH, CDR2 LQKENI. The CDR3 is made up of 13 amino acids. Trimming pared 3 bases from V and 4 bases from J, leaving 7 bases between. CDR3 nucleotide sequence: TGTGCCAGCTCACCGGACAGAAATCAGCCCCAGCATTTT. Translated, it gives CASSPDRNQPQHF.